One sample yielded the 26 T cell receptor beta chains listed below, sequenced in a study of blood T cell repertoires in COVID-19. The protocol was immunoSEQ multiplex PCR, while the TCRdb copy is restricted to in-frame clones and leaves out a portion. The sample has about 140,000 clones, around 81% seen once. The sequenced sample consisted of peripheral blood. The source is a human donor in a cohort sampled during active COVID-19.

CDR3 nucleotides: TGTGCCAGCAGCTTGGGTGGTAGCGGGGTTCTCACCTACAATGAGCAGTTCTTC. Translated: CASSLGGSGVLTYNEQFF. The chain has TRBV5-4 and TRBJ2-1, with 8 bases that match TRBD2. The ends lost 0 bases at V and 2 bases at J; junction bases unmatched: 10. Per germline, CDR1 SGHNT and CDR2 YYREEE (reference sequence). There are 18 residues in the CDR3.

The CDR3 bases are TGTGCCACCAGTGTCACCGGGACTAGCGGCTCCTACAATGAGCAGTTCTTC. Translating it yields CATSVTGTSGSYNEQFF. This chain uses TRBV24-1 with TRBJ2-1; 11 bases match TRBD2. After removal of 5 bases from V and 0 bases from J, the junction contained 5 bases not matched to a gene. The CDR3 spans 17 residues. Germline lookup yields CDR1 KGHDR and CDR2 SFDVKD.

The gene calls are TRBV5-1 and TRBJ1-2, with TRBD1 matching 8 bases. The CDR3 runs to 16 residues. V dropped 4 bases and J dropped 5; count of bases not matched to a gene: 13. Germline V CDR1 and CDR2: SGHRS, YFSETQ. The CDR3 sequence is CASSTEGGQATYGYTF. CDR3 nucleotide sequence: TGCGCCAGCAGCACCGAAGGGGGACAGGCGACATATGGCTACACCTTC.

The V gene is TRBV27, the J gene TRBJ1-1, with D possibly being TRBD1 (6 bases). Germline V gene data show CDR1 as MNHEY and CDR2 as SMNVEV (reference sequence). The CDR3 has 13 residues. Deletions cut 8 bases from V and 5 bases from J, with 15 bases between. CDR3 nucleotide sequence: TGTGCCAGCGGGGGGAGGGGGAGAACTGAAGCTTTCTTT. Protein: CASGGRGRTEAFF.

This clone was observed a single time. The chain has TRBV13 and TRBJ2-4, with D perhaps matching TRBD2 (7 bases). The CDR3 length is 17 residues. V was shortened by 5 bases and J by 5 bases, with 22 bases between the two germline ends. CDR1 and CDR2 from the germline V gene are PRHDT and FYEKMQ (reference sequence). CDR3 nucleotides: TGTGCCAGCAGCCCAGGGCGGCGGGGGCCCTTAGAAAACATTCAGTACTTC. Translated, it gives CASSPGRRGPLENIQYF.

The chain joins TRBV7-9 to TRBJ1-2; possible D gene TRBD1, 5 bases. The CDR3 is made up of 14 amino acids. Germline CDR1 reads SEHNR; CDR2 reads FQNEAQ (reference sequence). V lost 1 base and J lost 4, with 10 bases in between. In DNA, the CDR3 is TGTGCCAGCAGCTTAGGGGGCGACCCCTATGGCTACACCTTC. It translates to CASSLGGDPYGYTF.

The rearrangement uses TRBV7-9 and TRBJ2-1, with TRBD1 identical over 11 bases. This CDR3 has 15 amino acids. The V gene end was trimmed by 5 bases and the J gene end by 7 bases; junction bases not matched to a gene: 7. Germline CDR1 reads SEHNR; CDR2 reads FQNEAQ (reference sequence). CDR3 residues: CASSMGTGGGNEQFF. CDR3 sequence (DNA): TGTGCCAGCAGCATGGGGACAGGGGGAGGTAATGAGCAGTTCTTC.

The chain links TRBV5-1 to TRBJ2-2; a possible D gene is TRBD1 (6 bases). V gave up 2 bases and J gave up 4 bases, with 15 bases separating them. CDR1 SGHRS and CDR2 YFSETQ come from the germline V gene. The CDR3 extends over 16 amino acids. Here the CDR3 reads CASSLDRSTSTGELFF. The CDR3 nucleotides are TGCGCCAGCAGCTTAGACAGGAGTACCTCCACCGGGGAGCTGTTTTTT.

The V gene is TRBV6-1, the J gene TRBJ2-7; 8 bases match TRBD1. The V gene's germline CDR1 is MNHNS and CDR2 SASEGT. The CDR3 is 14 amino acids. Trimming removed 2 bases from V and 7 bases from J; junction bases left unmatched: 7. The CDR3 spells CASSERQGAGEQYF. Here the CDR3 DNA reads TGTGCCAGCAGTGAAAGGCAGGGGGCGGGGGAGCAGTACTTC.

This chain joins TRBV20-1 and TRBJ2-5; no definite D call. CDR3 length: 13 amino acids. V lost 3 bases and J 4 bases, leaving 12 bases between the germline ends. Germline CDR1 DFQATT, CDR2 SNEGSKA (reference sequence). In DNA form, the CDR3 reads TGCAGTGCTAGTAAGCCCTCCCTAGAGACCCAGTACTTC. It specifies CSASKPSLETQYF.

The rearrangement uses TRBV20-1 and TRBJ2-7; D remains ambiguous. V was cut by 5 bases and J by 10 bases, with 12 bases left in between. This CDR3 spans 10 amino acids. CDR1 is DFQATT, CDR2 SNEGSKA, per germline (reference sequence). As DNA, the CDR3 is TGCAGTGCTGGCCCCAGCGTCCAGTACTTC. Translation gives CSAGPSVQYF.

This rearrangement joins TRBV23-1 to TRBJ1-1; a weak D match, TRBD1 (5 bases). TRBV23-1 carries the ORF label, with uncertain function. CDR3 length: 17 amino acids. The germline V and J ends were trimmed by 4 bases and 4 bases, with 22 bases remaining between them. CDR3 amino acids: CASSLSREGPGGTEAFF. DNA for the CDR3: TGCGCCAGCAGTCTTTCGAGGGAGGGCCCGGGGGGCACTGAAGCTTTCTTT.

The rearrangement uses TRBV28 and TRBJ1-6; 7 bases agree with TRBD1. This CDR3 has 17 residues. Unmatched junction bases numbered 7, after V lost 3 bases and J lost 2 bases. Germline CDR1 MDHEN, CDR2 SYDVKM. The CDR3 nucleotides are TGTGCCAGCAGTTTCACAGGGGCTCGGACCTATAATTCACCCCTCCACTTT. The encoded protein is CASSFTGARTYNSPLHF.

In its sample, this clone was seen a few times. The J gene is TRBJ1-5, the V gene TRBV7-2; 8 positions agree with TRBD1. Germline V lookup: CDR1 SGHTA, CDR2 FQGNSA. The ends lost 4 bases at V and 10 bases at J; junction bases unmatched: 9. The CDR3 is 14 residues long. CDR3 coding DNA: TGTGCCAGCAGCTCGGACAGGGCCCTCGTCCCCCAGCATTTT. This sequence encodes CASSSDRALVPQHF.

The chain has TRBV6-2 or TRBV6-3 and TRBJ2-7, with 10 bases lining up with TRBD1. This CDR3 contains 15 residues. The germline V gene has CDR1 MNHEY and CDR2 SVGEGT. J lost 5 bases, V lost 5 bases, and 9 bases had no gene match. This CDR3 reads CASSAPGQGFHEQYF. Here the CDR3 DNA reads TGTGCCAGCAGTGCTCCGGGACAGGGGTTCCACGAGCAGTACTTC.

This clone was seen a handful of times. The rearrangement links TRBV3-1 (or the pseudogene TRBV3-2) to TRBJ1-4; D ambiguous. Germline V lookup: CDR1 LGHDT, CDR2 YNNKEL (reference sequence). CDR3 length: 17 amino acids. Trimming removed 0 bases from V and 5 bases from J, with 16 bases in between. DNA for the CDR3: TGTGCCAGCAGCCAAGATAAATTGCGGCAGTGGAATGAAAAACTGTTTTTT. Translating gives CASSQDKLRQWNEKLFF.

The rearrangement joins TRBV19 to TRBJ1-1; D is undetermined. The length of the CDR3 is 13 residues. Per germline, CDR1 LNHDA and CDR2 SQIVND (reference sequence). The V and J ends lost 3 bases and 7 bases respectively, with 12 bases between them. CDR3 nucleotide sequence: TGTGCCAGTAGTATGGGTGAGCGGGTTGAAGCTTTCTTT. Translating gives CASSMGERVEAFF.

The CDR3 sequence: CASSPRTAPEAFF. CDR3 nucleotides: TGTGCCAGCAGCCCCCGGACAGCCCCTGAAGCTTTCTTT. The chain carries TRBV9 and TRBJ1-1; the D gene is possibly TRBD1 (6 bases). This CDR3 spans 13 amino acids. V shed 4 bases and J shed 6 bases, with 13 bases lying between them. CDR1 and CDR2 (germline): SGDLS, YYNGEE. The full variable domain, in which reference TRBV9 and TRBJ1-1 provide the parts outside the CDR3, is DSGVTQTPKHLITATGQRVTLRCSPRSGDLSVYWYQQSLDQGLQFLIQYYNGEERAKGNILERFSAQQFPDLHSELNLSSLELGDSALYFCASSPRTAPEAFFGQGTRLTVV.

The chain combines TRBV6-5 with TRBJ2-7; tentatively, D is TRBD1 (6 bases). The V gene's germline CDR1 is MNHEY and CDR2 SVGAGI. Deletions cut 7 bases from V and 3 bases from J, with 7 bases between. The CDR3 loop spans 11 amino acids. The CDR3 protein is CASKGGYEQYF. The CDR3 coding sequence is TGTGCCAGCAAAGGGGGCTACGAGCAGTACTTC.

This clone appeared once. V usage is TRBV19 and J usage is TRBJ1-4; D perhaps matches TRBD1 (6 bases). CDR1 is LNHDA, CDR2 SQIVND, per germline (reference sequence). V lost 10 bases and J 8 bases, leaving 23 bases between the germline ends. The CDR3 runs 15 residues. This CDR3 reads CATSNGARRGEKLFF. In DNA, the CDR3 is TGTGCCACCAGTAACGGCGCCAGAAGGGGGGAAAAACTGTTTTTT.

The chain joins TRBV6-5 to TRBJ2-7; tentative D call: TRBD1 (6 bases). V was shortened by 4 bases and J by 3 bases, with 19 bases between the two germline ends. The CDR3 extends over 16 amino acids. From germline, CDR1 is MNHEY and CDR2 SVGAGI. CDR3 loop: CASSSTDRLSLYEQYF. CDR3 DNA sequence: TGTGCCAGCAGTTCCACCGACAGGCTATCACTCTACGAGCAGTACTTC.

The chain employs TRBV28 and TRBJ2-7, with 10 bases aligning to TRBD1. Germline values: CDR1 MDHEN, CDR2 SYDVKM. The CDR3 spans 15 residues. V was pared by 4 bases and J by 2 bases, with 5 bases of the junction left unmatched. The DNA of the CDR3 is TGTGCCAGCAGTTCTGGACAGGGGGTCCCCTACGAGCAGTACTTC. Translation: CASSSGQGVPYEQYF.

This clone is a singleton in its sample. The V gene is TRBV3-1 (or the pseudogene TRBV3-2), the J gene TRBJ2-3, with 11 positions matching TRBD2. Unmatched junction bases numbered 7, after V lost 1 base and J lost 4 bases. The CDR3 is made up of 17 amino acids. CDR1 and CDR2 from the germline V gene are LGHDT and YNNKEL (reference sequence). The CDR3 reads CASSQGSGGGYPDTQYF. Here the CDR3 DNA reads TGTGCCAGCAGCCAAGGTAGCGGGGGGGGGTATCCAGATACGCAGTATTTT.

CDR3 residues: CASSSLQGGSTDTQYF. The CDR3 nucleotides are TGTGCCAGCAGTTCCCTACAGGGAGGGAGCACAGATACGCAGTATTTT. The genes are TRBV6-5 and TRBJ2-3; TRBD2 might be the D (7 bases). V lost 4 bases and J lost 0, with 14 bases in between. CDR3 size: 16 residues. CDR1 is MNHEY and CDR2 is SVGAGI in the germline V gene.

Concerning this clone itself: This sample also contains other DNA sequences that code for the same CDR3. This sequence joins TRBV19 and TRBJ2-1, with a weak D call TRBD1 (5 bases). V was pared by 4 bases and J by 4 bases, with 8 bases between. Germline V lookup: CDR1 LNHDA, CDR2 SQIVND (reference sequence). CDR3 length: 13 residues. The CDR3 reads CASSRGSYNEQFF. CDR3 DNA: TGTGCCAGTAGTAGGGGCTCTTACAATGAGCAGTTCTTC.

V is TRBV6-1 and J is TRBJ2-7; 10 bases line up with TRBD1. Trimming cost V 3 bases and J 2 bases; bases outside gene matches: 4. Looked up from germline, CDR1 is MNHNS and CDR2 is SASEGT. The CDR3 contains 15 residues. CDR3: CASSDDRGRTYEQYF. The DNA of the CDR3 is TGTGCCAGCAGTGATGACAGGGGGCGGACCTACGAGCAGTACTTC.